The present T cell receptor beta chain was sequenced within a study of CD8+ T cells in alopecia areata. Study-level background: Patients took tofacitinib for 6 to 18 months, followed by 6 drug-free months. The study, taken as a whole, reports: Whereas mice showed it more clearly, TCR sharing across patients was murkier, possibly because of HLA. Sequencing of scalp samples also captures resident alphabeta T cells of normal skin.

The trim removed 2 bases at V and 4 bases at J, leaving 14 bases unmatched. CDR3 length equals 19 residues. A word on this clone: Its specificity is unknown.

RNA was isolated and reverse transcribed to cDNA, the sequencing template. Assay used: immunoSEQ multiplex PCR; TCRdb lists only in-frame clones, some missing. This sample has around 120,000 clones, with around 56% found just once. Treatment in this sample: oral pan-JAK inhibitor, 5-10 mg twice daily. Sorting separated CD4+ and CD8+ T cells out of PBMCs. The receptor was isolated from a human donor with alopecia areata. The rearrangement joins TRBV23-1 to TRBJ2-5, with 12 bases identical to TRBD1. TRBV23-1 is an open reading frame, and its role is uncertain. This material consisted of CD4+ T cells sorted from blood, taken at week 4, from a patient treated with tofacitinib. The CDR3 region is CASSQNSALGTGGGETQYF. The CDR3, as DNA: TGCGCCAGCAGTCAAAATTCTGCCCTGGGGACAGGGGGCGGAGAGACCCAGTACTTC.